The text below deals with one TCR beta chain. The antigen is unknown. The entry originates in a study of PD-1 blockade in classical Hodgkin lymphoma. Study-wide results and caveats: Reports indicated that newly diagnosed patients had lower baseline TCR diversity than healthy donors did.

Trimming shortened V by 8 bases and J by 7 bases, and 22 bases separated the two germline ends. Germline-derived CDR1 and CDR2 are MDHEN and SYDVKM. The CDR3 has 15 amino acids. TCRdb keeps only in-frame clones here, not all; method: immunoSEQ multiplex PCR. The sample lists about 110,000 clones, 89% occurring once. With no exception, relapse followed autologous stem cell transplantation in all patients, and brentuximab vedotin exposure varied. This receptor was identified in a human donor with classical Hodgkin lymphoma. The J gene is TRBJ2-3, the V gene TRBV28, with D perhaps TRBD2 (7 bases). Sequencing used peripheral blood mononuclear cells (PBMCs), obtained before the second cycle of nivolumab. CDR3 loop: CASYLGGGPRNTQYF. The CDR3 bases are TGTGCCAGCTACTTAGGGGGAGGGCCTAGAAATACGCAGTATTTT.